This T cell receptor beta chain is drawn from a study of blood T cell repertoires in COVID-19. Across the whole study: Sources were T cells, B-cell-depleted T cells, or PBMCs; the material itself was cDNA or gDNA.

Authors' data handling: Amplification with reference gene primers provided the estimates of nucleated cell counts. Libraries were prepared by immunoSEQ multiplex PCR; TCRdb keeps only in-frame clonotypes and omits some of them. V and J calls and clone size are copied from that table; D and trimming were computed from the DNA. The sample consists of roughly 200,000 clones, roughly nine tenths of them appearing once. Sequences were obtained from PBMCs or T cells enriched from blood (not recorded which). The sequence was obtained from a woman in her thirties who had recovered from COVID-19.

Here the CDR3 DNA reads TGTGCCAGCTCGACAGGGCGCGAGCAGTACTTC. This sequence encodes CASSTGREQYF. This chain links TRBV11-3 with TRBJ2-7; 7 bases are a match to TRBD1. The CDR3 has 11 residues. Germline loops: CDR1 SGHNT, CDR2 YENEEA. V shed 8 bases and J 6 bases; nucleotides not matched to a gene: 4.